This note documents a single T cell receptor (beta chain) sequence. Antigen unknown. The length of the CDR3 is 11 residues. Germline loops: CDR1 MNHEY, CDR2 SVGAGI. Trimming removed 6 bases at V and 5 bases at J, with 7 bases between. This sample was included in a study of T cells in Graves' hyperthyroidism and ophthalmopathy. Overall study findings and caveats: Most thyroid clonotypes with frequency above 0.001 were detected in blood.

Amplified TCR beta CDR3 regions came from RNA transcripts. In the first-round RT-PCR of the TCR CDR3, the HTBI primer set was used. Each CDR3 protein gets one entry after TCRdb re-called the multiplex PCR reads with MiXCR. The data hold more than 500,000 distinct CDR3 sequences, with about 43% observed a single time. The specimen was peripheral blood or thyroid tissue (not recorded which). This chain joins TRBV6-5 and TRBJ1-1; D is undetermined. This receptor was taken from an adult woman with Graves' disease, either hyperthyroidism or ophthalmopathy (not recorded which). The DNA for the CDR3 is TGTGCCAGCAGGTTGTGGACTGAAGCTTTCTTT. This sequence encodes CASRLWTEAFF.